The 25 T cell receptor beta chains listed next were all sequenced from one sample in a study of blood T cell repertoires in COVID-19. Sequenced by immunoSEQ multiplex PCR; TCRdb stores in-frame clones only, minus some. The table has hundreds of thousands of clones, around 88% seen once; the top ten hold about 5.7%. The specimen sequenced was PBMCs or T cells enriched from blood (not recorded which). The receptors were gathered from a woman aged 40 to 50 who had recovered from COVID-19.

In the case of this clone: The conserved phenylalanine or tryptophan normally closing the CDR3 is absent here, so this likely arose from a read error. The DNA is omitted, as the CDR3 cannot be located on it reliably, and the CDR3 follows TCRdb's listing. The gene calls are TRBV6-2 or TRBV6-3 and TRBJ2-7; TRBD2 was called by the table and not checked on the DNA. Per the germline V gene, CDR1 is MNHEY and CDR2 is SVGEGT. The CDR3 extends over 11 residues, inclusive of both ends. CDR3 loop: CASSFGLARGQ.

The rearrangement uses TRBV3-1 (or the pseudogene TRBV3-2) and TRBJ2-6, with D uncertain. This CDR3 is 17 amino acids long. Germline CDR1 and CDR2: LGHDT and YNNKEL (reference sequence). Trimming removed 4 bases from V and 4 bases from J, with 17 bases in between. Here the CDR3 DNA reads TGTGCCAGCAGCCCCCAGTCGGGTTTAAGGGGGGCCAACGTCCTGACTTTC. This gives the protein CASSPQSGLRGANVLTF.

V and J are TRBV5-6 and TRBJ1-1; possibly TRBD1 for D (5 bases). CDR3 length: 14 amino acids. The germline V gene encodes CDR1 SGHDT and CDR2 YYEEEE. The ends were cut back, 3 bases at V and 5 bases at J, with 14 bases in the middle. The CDR3 protein is CASSSTGVPTEAFF. Here the CDR3 DNA reads TGTGCCAGCAGCTCGACGGGGGTCCCAACTGAAGCTTTCTTT.

J is TRBJ2-7 and V is TRBV5-6; 7 bases are shared with TRBD2. Germline assignment: CDR1 SGHDT and CDR2 YYEEEE. V lost 0 bases, J lost 6 bases, and 12 bases stayed unmatched. This CDR3 spans 16 amino acids. The CDR3 nucleotides are TGTGCCAGCAGCTTGGCCTATCGGCGGGAGTTGGCCGAGCAGTACTTC. The encoded protein is CASSLAYRRELAEQYF. Full variable domain (rest looked up from reference TRBV5-6 and TRBJ2-7): DAGVTQSPTHLIKTRGQQVTLRCSPKSGHDTVSWYQQALGQGPQFIFQYYEEEERQRGNFPDRFSGHQFPNYSSELNVNALLLGDSALYLCASSLAYRRELAEQYFGPGTRLTVT.

In regard to this clone: This same CDR3 is encoded by further DNA sequences in the sample. This sequence joins TRBV19 and TRBJ2-7; 8 positions agree with TRBD1. Germline lookup yields CDR1 LNHDA and CDR2 SQIVND (reference sequence). Germline trimming cut 4 bases from V and 3 bases from J; bases unmatched to any gene: 2. CDR3 size: 13 residues. Written as DNA, the CDR3 is TGTGCCAGTAGTAGAACAGGGGGCTACGAGCAGTACTTC. This gives the protein CASSRTGGYEQYF.

This clone appeared once. The V and J genes are TRBV6-5 and TRBJ2-7; D might be TRBD2 (6 bases). Trimming took 0 bases from V and 3 from J, leaving 12 bases between them. CDR1 is MNHEY, CDR2 SVGAGI, per germline. The CDR3 runs to 15 residues. The CDR3 sequence: CASSYSMAGRYEQYF. The DNA of the CDR3 is TGTGCCAGCAGTTACTCGATGGCGGGACGCTACGAGCAGTACTTC.

This clone was seen more than once but under ten times. This chain joins TRBV28 and TRBJ2-5; 14 bases agree with TRBD2. The germline CDR1 and CDR2 sequences are MDHEN and SYDVKM. V was clipped by 7 bases and J by 8 bases; unmatched bases: 15. This CDR3 has 17 amino acids. This CDR3 is CASITTIGLAGGFTQYF. For the CDR3, the DNA is TGTGCCAGCATAACGACCATAGGACTAGCGGGGGGTTTTACCCAGTACTTC.

The chain recombines TRBV28 with TRBJ2-3, with D maybe TRBD2 (6 bases). Trimming pared 4 bases from V and 5 bases from J, leaving 13 bases between. Germline V gene sequence: CDR1 MDHEN, CDR2 SYDVKM. The CDR3 runs 14 residues. CDR3 DNA: TGTGCCAGCAGTTCGTTACTAGCAATAGATACGCAGTATTTT. It yields the protein CASSSLLAIDTQYF.

This clone was seen just once. The rearrangement uses TRBV12-5 and TRBJ2-1, with 9 bases fitting TRBD1. The junction had 5 bases not matched to a gene; V was cut back by 6 bases and J by 8 bases. This CDR3 contains 13 residues. The germline CDR1 and CDR2 sequences are LGHNT and FRNRAP. In nucleotides, the CDR3 is TGTGCTAGTGGAGACAGGGGGAGGGATGAGCAGTTCTTC. Its protein product is CASGDRGRDEQFF.

The gene calls are TRBV28 and TRBJ2-1; 13 nucleotides line up with TRBD2. The V gene's germline CDR1 is MDHEN and CDR2 SYDVKM. The CDR3 sequence is 17 residues long. V dropped 6 bases and J dropped 8; count of bases not matched to a gene: 13. CDR3 region: CASSKIPGTSGTDEQFF. Here the CDR3 DNA reads TGTGCCAGCAGCAAAATACCAGGGACTAGCGGGACGGATGAGCAGTTCTTC.

This clone has just one count. The chain recombines TRBV3-1 (or the pseudogene TRBV3-2) with TRBJ1-1; D perhaps matches TRBD1 (6 bases). V was trimmed by 0 bases and J by 2 bases, leaving 13 bases between them. Germline CDR1 reads LGHDT; CDR2 reads YNNKEL (reference sequence). CDR3 length: 16 residues. This CDR3 is CASSQDSGTRNTEAFF. The CDR3 region has the DNA TGTGCCAGCAGCCAAGATTCAGGGACACGCAACACTGAAGCTTTCTTT.

Turning to this clone: The sample carries other DNA sequences with the same CDR3. The chain combines TRBV28 with TRBJ2-5, with 12 bases fitting TRBD2. This CDR3 region has 16 residues. V shed 3 bases, J shed 6 bases, and the junction held 8 bases outside the gene matches. Germline CDR1 is MDHEN and CDR2 is SYDVKM. The CDR3 nucleotides read TGTGCCAGCAGTTTCTCTCTAGCGGGAGGGTTAAAGACCCAGTACTTC. The encoded protein is CASSFSLAGGLKTQYF.

The CDR3: CASSGRITQGETEAFF. CDR3 sequence (DNA): TGTGCCAGCAGTGGTAGGATCACCCAGGGGGAAACTGAAGCTTTCTTT. This chain uses TRBV3-1 (or the pseudogene TRBV3-2) with TRBJ1-1; 7 bases map to TRBD1. Germline V gene data show CDR1 as LGHDT and CDR2 as YNNKEL (reference sequence). CDR3 length: 16 amino acids. The V and J ends lost 6 bases and 5 bases, in that order; junction bases with no gene match: 15.

CDR3 residues: CASSLYRPGANVLTF. Written as DNA, the CDR3 is TGTGCCAGCAGCTTATACAGACCCGGGGCCAACGTCCTGACTTTC. The genes are TRBV7-6 and TRBJ2-6; no reliable D call. Per germline, CDR1 SGHVS and CDR2 FNYEAQ. The CDR3 spans 15 residues. V lost 2 bases and J lost 4, with 9 bases in between.

The V and J genes are TRBV5-6 and TRBJ2-3, with D perhaps matching TRBD2 (6 bases). This CDR3 spans 14 amino acids. Trimming stripped 3 bases from V and 10 bases from J, with 18 bases between. Germline CDR1 and CDR2: SGHDT and YYEEEE. The CDR3 region is CASSSKGLKIPQYF. Written as DNA, the CDR3 is TGTGCCAGCAGCTCAAAGGGACTGAAGATTCCGCAGTATTTT.

The V and J genes are TRBV7-3 and TRBJ2-3, with TRBD2 identical over 7 bases. The CDR3 length is 13 residues. The J segment lost 3 bases and the V segment lost 6 bases, leaving 3 bases of the junction unmatched. Germline V gene data show CDR1 as SGHTA and CDR2 as FQGTGA. CDR3 nucleotide sequence: TGTGCCAGCAGACGCGGGAGAACAGATACGCAGTATTTT. Translating it yields CASRRGRTDTQYF.

The CDR3: CASTLAPGQGDGYTF. CDR3 coding DNA: TGTGCCAGCACACTGGCCCCGGGACAGGGGGATGGCTACACCTTC. The chain carries TRBV11-1 and TRBJ1-2; 11 bases line up with TRBD1. Germline CDR1 SGHAT, CDR2 FQDESV (reference sequence). The CDR3 extends over 15 amino acids. The J segment lost 6 bases and the V segment lost 7 bases, leaving 10 bases of the junction unmatched. The full variable domain, its missing parts supplied by reference TRBV11-1 and TRBJ1-2, is EAEVAQSPRYKITEKSQAVAFWCDPISGHATLYWYRQILGQGPELLVQFQDESVVDDSQLPKDRFSAERLKGVDSTLKIQPAELGDSAMYLCASTLAPGQGDGYTFGSGTRLTVV.

The chain is built from TRBV5-1 and TRBJ1-3, with D possibly TRBD1 on 5 matching bases. CDR1 is SGHRS, CDR2 YFSETQ, per germline. Deletions cut 0 bases from V and 4 bases from J, with 14 bases between. The CDR3 is 16 amino acids. CDR3: CASSLAVGVQGNTIYF. The CDR3, as DNA: TGCGCCAGCAGCTTGGCCGTAGGGGTTCAAGGAAACACCATATATTTT.

The gene calls are TRBV21-1 and TRBJ1-1; no check of the table's D call, TRBD1, against the DNA was made. TRBV21-1 is given as a pseudogene. The CDR3 has 14 amino acids. CDR3 sequence: CASSKDRVGTEAFF. The CDR3 DNA follows: TGTGCCAGCAGCAAGGACAGGGTGGGGACTGAAGCTTTCTTT.

The J gene is TRBJ1-1, the V gene TRBV28; D not resolved. The V and J ends lost 6 bases and 1 base respectively, with 6 bases between them. Germline-derived CDR1 and CDR2 are MDHEN and SYDVKM. This CDR3 is 12 amino acids long. The CDR3 here is CASSSPNTEAFF. The CDR3 DNA sequence: TGTGCCAGCAGCTCCCCGAACACTGAAGCTTTCTTT.

This clone was picked up a small number of times. This chain connects TRBV5-1 to TRBJ1-2, with 7 bases fitting TRBD1. Germline CDR1 reads SGHRS; CDR2 reads YFSETQ. The J segment lost 6 bases and the V segment lost 4 bases, leaving 3 bases of the junction unmatched. The CDR3 runs 12 residues. The CDR3 DNA is TGCGCCAGCAGCCCCGGGACAGATGGCTACACCTTC. Residues: CASSPGTDGYTF.

The V gene is TRBV6-5, the J gene TRBJ1-1; 7 nucleotides agree with TRBD1. The germline V gene encodes CDR1 MNHEY and CDR2 SVGAGI. With 6 bases clipped from V and 0 bases from J, the junction kept 1 base outside the gene matches. The CDR3 spans 13 residues. DNA for the CDR3: TGTGCCAGCAGAACAGGGGTGAACACTGAAGCTTTCTTT. It encodes CASRTGVNTEAFF.

The gene calls are TRBV2 and TRBJ1-1; possibly TRBD1 for D (6 bases). This CDR3 region has 13 residues. In germline, CDR1 is SNHLY, CDR2 FYNNEI. V lost 3 bases, J lost 4 bases, and 9 bases lay in between. CDR3 DNA: TGTGCCAGCAGTGATCAGGGGATCACTGAAGCTTTCTTT. It encodes CASSDQGITEAFF.

This rearrangement joins TRBV19 to TRBJ2-1, with D perhaps matching TRBD2 (6 bases). The germline V gene encodes CDR1 LNHDA and CDR2 SQIVND (reference sequence). This CDR3 has 14 residues. V gave up 3 bases and J gave up 7 bases, with 13 bases separating them. CDR3 coding DNA: TGTGCCAGTAGTATGGAGGGAAATAGGAATGAGCAGTTCTTC. This sequence encodes CASSMEGNRNEQFF.

This chain uses TRBV27 with TRBJ1-2; TRBD1 matches at 7 bases. V shed 8 bases, J shed 4 bases, and the junction held 13 bases outside the gene matches. Germline V gene lookup returns CDR1 MNHEY and CDR2 SMNVEV (reference sequence). CDR3 length: 15 amino acids. The CDR3 is CASAGTAYPSYGYTF. The CDR3, as DNA: TGTGCCAGCGCCGGGACAGCTTACCCTTCCTATGGCTACACCTTC.